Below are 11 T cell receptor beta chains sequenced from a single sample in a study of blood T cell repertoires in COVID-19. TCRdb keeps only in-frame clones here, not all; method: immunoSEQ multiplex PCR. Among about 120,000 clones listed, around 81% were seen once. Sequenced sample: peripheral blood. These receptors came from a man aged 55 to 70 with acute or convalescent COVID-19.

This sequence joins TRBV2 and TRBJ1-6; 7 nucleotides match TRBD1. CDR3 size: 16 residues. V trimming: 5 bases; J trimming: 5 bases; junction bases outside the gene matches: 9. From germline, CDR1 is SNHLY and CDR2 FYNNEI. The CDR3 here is CASSRQGYSDNSPLHF. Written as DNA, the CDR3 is TGTGCCAGCAGTCGACAGGGATATTCCGATAATTCACCCCTCCACTTT.

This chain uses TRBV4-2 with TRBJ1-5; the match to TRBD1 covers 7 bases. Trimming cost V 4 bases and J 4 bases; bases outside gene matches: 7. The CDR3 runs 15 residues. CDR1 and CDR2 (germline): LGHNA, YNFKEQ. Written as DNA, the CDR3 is TGTGCCAGCAGCCGGAACCCACAGGGGAATCAGCCCCAGCATTTT. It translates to CASSRNPQGNQPQHF.

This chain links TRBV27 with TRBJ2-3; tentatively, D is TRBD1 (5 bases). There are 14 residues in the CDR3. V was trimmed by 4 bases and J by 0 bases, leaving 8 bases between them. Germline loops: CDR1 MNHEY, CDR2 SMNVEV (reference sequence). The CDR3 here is CASSWTSSTDTQYF. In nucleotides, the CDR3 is TGTGCCAGCAGTTGGACATCTAGCACAGATACGCAGTATTTT.

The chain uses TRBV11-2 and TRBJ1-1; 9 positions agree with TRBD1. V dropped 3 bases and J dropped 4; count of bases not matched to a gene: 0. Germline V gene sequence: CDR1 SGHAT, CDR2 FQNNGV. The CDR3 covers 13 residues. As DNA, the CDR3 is TGTGCCAGCAGCTTGACAGGGGGCACTGAAGCTTTCTTT. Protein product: CASSLTGGTEAFF.

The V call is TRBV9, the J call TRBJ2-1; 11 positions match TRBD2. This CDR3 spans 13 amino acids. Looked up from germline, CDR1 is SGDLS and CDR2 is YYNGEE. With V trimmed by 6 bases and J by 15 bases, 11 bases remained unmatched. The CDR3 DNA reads TGTGCCAGCACCTTAACTAGCGGGAGCCCGCCGTTCTTC. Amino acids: CASTLTSGSPPFF.

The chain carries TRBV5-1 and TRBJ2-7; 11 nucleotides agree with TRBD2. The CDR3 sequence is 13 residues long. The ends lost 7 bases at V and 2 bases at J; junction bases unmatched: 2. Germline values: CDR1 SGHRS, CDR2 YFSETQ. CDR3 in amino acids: CASGSGRAYEQYF. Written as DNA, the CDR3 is TGCGCCAGCGGTAGCGGGAGGGCCTACGAGCAGTACTTC.

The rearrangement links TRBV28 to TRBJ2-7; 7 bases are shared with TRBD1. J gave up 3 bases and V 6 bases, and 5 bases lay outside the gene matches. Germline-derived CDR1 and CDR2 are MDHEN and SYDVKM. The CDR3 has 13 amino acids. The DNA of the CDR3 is TGTGCCAGCAGAACAACAGGGGTCTACGAGCAGTACTTC. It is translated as CASRTTGVYEQYF. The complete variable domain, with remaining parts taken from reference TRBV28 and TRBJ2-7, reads DVKVTQSSRYLVKRTGEKVFLECVQDMDHENMFWYRQDPGLGLRLIYFSYDVKMKEKGDIPEGYSVSREKKERFSLILESASTNQTSMYLCASRTTGVYEQYFGPGTRLTVT.

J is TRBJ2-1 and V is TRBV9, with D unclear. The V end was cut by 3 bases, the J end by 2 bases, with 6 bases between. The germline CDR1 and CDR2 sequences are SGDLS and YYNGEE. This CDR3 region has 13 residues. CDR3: CASSANPYNEQFF. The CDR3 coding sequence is TGTGCCAGCAGCGCTAACCCCTACAATGAGCAGTTCTTC.

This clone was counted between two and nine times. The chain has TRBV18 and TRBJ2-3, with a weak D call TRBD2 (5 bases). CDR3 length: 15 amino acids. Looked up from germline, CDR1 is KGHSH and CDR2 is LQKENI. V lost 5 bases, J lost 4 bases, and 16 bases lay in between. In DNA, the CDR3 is TGTGCCAGCTCATTCCTTATGGGAGTAGCAGATACGCAGTATTTT. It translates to CASSFLMGVADTQYF.

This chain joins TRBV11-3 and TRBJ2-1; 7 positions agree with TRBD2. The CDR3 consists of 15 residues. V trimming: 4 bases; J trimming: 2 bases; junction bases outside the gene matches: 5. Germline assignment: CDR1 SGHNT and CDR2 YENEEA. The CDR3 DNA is TGTGCCAGCAGCTCAGCGGGGCTGCCCTACAATGAGCAGTTCTTC. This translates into CASSSAGLPYNEQFF.

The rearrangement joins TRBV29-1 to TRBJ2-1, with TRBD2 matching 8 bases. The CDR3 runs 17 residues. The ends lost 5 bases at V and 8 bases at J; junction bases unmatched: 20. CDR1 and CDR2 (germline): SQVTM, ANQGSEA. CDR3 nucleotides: TGCAGCGTTCCCCGATGGGGTAGCGGGGAAAATGGGGATGAGCAGTTCTTC. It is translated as CSVPRWGSGENGDEQFF.